The 22 T cell receptor beta chains below come from one sample, sequenced in a study of vaccination and CD4 T cells after COVID-19 (dated 2022 in TCRdb). Sample treatment or condition, as interpreted from the label and publication: roughly 10-day PBMC culture with coronavirus spike peptide pools or control peptides (ViraFEST assay). Antigens for these TCRs are unknown. Receptor libraries were prepared by PCR. The sequencer listed for this sample is Illumina iSeq 100. TCR sequencing of DNA from cultured CD4+ T cells used the Oncomine TCR Beta short-read assay at the Johns Hopkins FTIC core. Using fastp trimming at Q25 and MiXCR clonotype assembly, TCRdb reanalyzed the public sequencing data and kept in-frame beta chains. Every distinct CDR3 protein forms one entry, paired with its most common genes and DNA. This sample comprises 4,500 or so distinct CDR3 sequences, roughly 44% of them detected only once. The top ten constitute 43% of the sample.

The specimen sequenced was CD4+ T cells from blood, cultured in vitro. The source of these receptors is a human donor who had recovered from COVID-19.

CDR3 sequence (DNA): TGTGCCACGGGACAGGGGGGCCTGCAGTACTTC. It is translated as CATGQGGLQYF. This sequence joins TRBV6-1 and TRBJ2-7; TRBD1 agrees at 11 bases. J gave up 9 bases and V 10 bases, and 5 bases lay outside the gene matches. The CDR3 contains 11 residues. The germline gives CDR1 MNHNS, CDR2 SASEGT.

This sequence joins TRBV18 and TRBJ2-7, with 8 bases identical to TRBD1. V dropped 3 bases and J dropped 4; count of bases not matched to a gene: 5. Germline CDR1 KGHSH, CDR2 LQKENI. The CDR3 is made up of 14 amino acids. The CDR3 DNA is TGTGCCAGCTCACCGTCAGGACAGGGTTACGAGCAGTACTTC. Translation gives CASSPSGQGYEQYF. Based on the CDR3 plus reference TRBV18 and TRBJ2-7, the full variable domain is NAGVMQNPRHLVRRRGQEARLRCSPMKGHSHVYWYRQLPEEGLKFMVYLQKENIIDESGMPKERFSAEFPKEGPSILRIQQVVRGDSAAYFCASSPSGQGYEQYFGPGTRLTVT.

The chain employs TRBV5-4 and TRBJ1-1; possibly TRBD1 for D (6 bases). The ends were cut back, 0 bases at V and 0 bases at J, with 12 bases in the middle. The CDR3 extends over 16 amino acids. Looked up from germline, CDR1 is SGHNT and CDR2 is YYREEE (reference sequence). The CDR3, as DNA: TGTGCCAGCAGCTTGGCCCACGGACAGCTGAACACTGAAGCTTTCTTT. The encoded protein is CASSLAHGQLNTEAFF.

The V call is TRBV12-3 or TRBV12-4, the J call TRBJ2-3; D ambiguous. V was shortened by 6 bases and J by 4 bases, with 8 bases between the two germline ends. The CDR3 is 12 residues long. CDR3 DNA sequence: TGTGCCAGCAGACGACGCTCAGATACGCAGTATTTT. Amino acid sequence: CASRRRSDTQYF.

The chain is built from TRBV12-3 or TRBV12-4 and TRBJ2-6; D is possibly TRBD2 (5 bases). CDR3 length equals 15 residues. Between the trimmed V and J ends, which lost 5 bases and 2 bases, there was a span of 10 bases. The CDR3: CASSPARAGANVLTF. The CDR3 DNA sequence: TGTGCCAGCAGTCCAGCGAGGGCTGGGGCCAACGTCCTGACTTTC.

This clonotype was observed a few times. The V and J genes are TRBV20-1 and TRBJ2-3; D is uncertain. CDR1 is DFQATT and CDR2 is SNEGSKA in the germline V gene (reference sequence). Trimming left V 6 bases short and J 6 bases short, with 22 bases between. The length of the CDR3 is 15 residues. CDR3 DNA sequence: TGCAGTGCGGAAATAGGGTCCGGGTACGCGGATACGCAGTATTTT. Amino acids: CSAEIGSGYADTQYF.

The J gene is TRBJ1-2, the V gene TRBV5-4; 7 nucleotides line up with TRBD1. The CDR3 runs 17 residues. Per germline, CDR1 SGHNT and CDR2 YYREEE (reference sequence). J gave up 4 bases and V 4 bases, and 16 bases lay outside the gene matches. The CDR3 sequence: CASSPQLGGQVLYGYTF. CDR3 nucleotides: TGTGCCAGCAGCCCGCAGCTCGGCGGACAGGTGCTCTATGGCTACACCTTC.

V is TRBV12-3 or TRBV12-4 and J is TRBJ1-2; D not certain. The V end lost 6 bases, the J end lost 3 bases, and 5 bases lay between the germline ends. This CDR3 comprises 11 residues. DNA for the CDR3: TGTGCCAGCAGGGCGGACTATGGCTACACCTTC. Protein product: CASRADYGYTF.

The rearrangement joins TRBV19 to TRBJ1-2; 9 nucleotides match TRBD1. The germline CDR1 and CDR2 sequences are LNHDA and SQIVND (reference sequence). V was pared by 6 bases and J by 4 bases, with 12 bases of the junction left unmatched. The CDR3 runs to 16 residues. The CDR3 bases are TGTGCCAGTAGCCGAATTGGGACAGGGCCGATCTATGGCTACACCTTC. Translation gives CASSRIGTGPIYGYTF.

The chain employs TRBV27 and TRBJ1-6, with 9 bases lining up with TRBD1. Germline V lookup: CDR1 MNHEY, CDR2 SMNVEV (reference sequence). The CDR3 contains 18 residues. The ends lost 1 base at V and 0 bases at J; junction bases unmatched: 4. CDR3 sequence: CASSLWGTGLSYNSPLHF. In DNA form, the CDR3 reads TGTGCCAGCAGTTTATGGGGGACAGGGCTCTCCTATAATTCACCCCTCCACTTT.

The J gene is TRBJ2-2, the V gene TRBV4-3, with TRBD2 matching 11 bases. The CDR3 is 17 residues long. The V segment lost 0 bases and the J segment 5 bases; nucleotides outside the gene matches: 5. The V gene's germline CDR1 is LGHNA and CDR2 YSLEER. The CDR3 nucleotides read TGCGCCAGCAGCCAAGATTACCTAGCGGGAGGTACCGGGGAGCTGTTTTTT. This sequence encodes CASSQDYLAGGTGELFF.

V gene TRBV6-1 combines with J gene TRBJ2-7; 7 bases map to TRBD2. The junction had 6 bases not matched to a gene; V was cut back by 8 bases and J by 2 bases. The CDR3 contains 13 residues. Germline V gene lookup returns CDR1 MNHNS and CDR2 SASEGT. DNA of the CDR3: TGTGCCAGCGGCCGACTAGCCCCCTACGAGCAGTACTTC. As protein: CASGRLAPYEQYF.

The chain carries TRBV25-1 and TRBJ1-1; D is unclear. Trimming removed 2 bases at V and 4 bases at J, with 11 bases between. The CDR3 totals 14 residues. The germline CDR1 and CDR2 sequences are MGHDK and SYGVNS. CDR3 region: CASSEIGRITEAFF. The CDR3 bases are TGTGCCAGCAGTGAAATAGGACGGATCACTGAAGCTTTCTTT.

This clonotype is categorized as large. J is TRBJ1-1 and V is TRBV7-9; weak D call: TRBD1 (5 bases). This CDR3 is built from 15 residues. The V end was cut by 2 bases, the J end by 0 bases, with 10 bases between. The germline V gene encodes CDR1 SEHNR and CDR2 FQNEAQ (reference sequence). The CDR3 DNA reads TGTGCCAGCAGCTTATCAGGGTTAATGAACACTGAAGCTTTCTTT. Encoded protein: CASSLSGLMNTEAFF.

The chain is built from TRBV5-1 and TRBJ2-1; no clear D. The CDR3 spans 14 residues. The germline V gene encodes CDR1 SGHRS and CDR2 YFSETQ. Trimming removed 0 bases from V and 5 bases from J, with 9 bases in between. The CDR3 DNA sequence: TGCGCCAGCAGCTTGGAGGCACCCAACAATGAGCAGTTCTTC. Protein: CASSLEAPNNEQFF. The entire variable domain, with the rest obtained from reference TRBV5-1 and TRBJ2-1, is as follows: KAGVTQTPRYLIKTRGQQVTLSCSPISGHRSVSWYQQTPGQGLQFLFEYFSETQRNKGNFPGRFSGRQFSNSRSEMNVSTLELGDSALYLCASSLEAPNNEQFFGPGTRLTVL.

This clonotype was observed once. The chain couples TRBV5-1 to TRBJ1-1, with 8 nucleotides matching TRBD1. Losses at the gene ends were 2 bases for V and 0 bases for J; bases not matched to a gene: 6. This CDR3 is built from 16 residues. Germline V gives CDR1 SGHRS, CDR2 YFSETQ. CDR3 sequence: CASSLLPGQVNTEAFF. The CDR3 DNA is TGCGCCAGCAGCTTACTGCCGGGACAGGTGAACACTGAAGCTTTCTTT.

V gene TRBV7-9 combines with J gene TRBJ2-3, with TRBD2 matching 11 bases. The V segment lost 5 bases and the J segment 5 bases; nucleotides outside the gene matches: 3. The CDR3 runs to 14 residues. Germline values: CDR1 SEHNR, CDR2 FQNEAQ (reference sequence). CDR3 region: CASSPGLAVDTQYF. The CDR3 nucleotides read TGTGCCAGCAGCCCGGGACTAGCGGTAGATACGCAGTATTTT.

This clonotype was observed a handful of times. This chain joins TRBV19 and TRBJ1-2; D remains unclear. V was trimmed by 2 bases and J by 6 bases, leaving 19 bases between them. The CDR3 is 16 amino acids. From germline, CDR1 is LNHDA and CDR2 SQIVND (reference sequence). The CDR3 here is CASSIISAGLGDGYTF. Here the CDR3 DNA reads TGTGCCAGTAGTATAATTTCTGCGGGATTGGGAGATGGCTACACCTTC.

The CDR3 DNA sequence: TGCGCCAGCAGCCAATGGGGGACATCGGGGACCCAGTACTTC. Amino acid sequence: CASSQWGTSGTQYF. This sequence joins TRBV4-1 and TRBJ2-5, with a possible D match to TRBD1 (6 bases). The CDR3 has 14 residues. Germline V gives CDR1 MGHRA, CDR2 YSYEKL. V gave up 2 bases and J gave up 7 bases, with 14 bases separating them.

The chain couples TRBV29-1 to TRBJ1-6; weak D call: TRBD1 (5 bases). Germline CDR1 is SQVTM and CDR2 is ANQGSEA. V lost 5 bases and J 7 bases, leaving 12 bases between the germline ends. The CDR3 extends over 13 amino acids. CDR3 bases: TGCAGCGTTTCTGGGACGTTGAATTCACCCCTCCACTTT. It encodes CSVSGTLNSPLHF.

This clonotype was found a few times. V is TRBV20-1 and J is TRBJ2-3; the D is unclear. V lost 3 bases and J 3 bases, leaving 7 bases between the germline ends. The CDR3 covers 12 residues. Germline V gene data show CDR1 as DFQATT and CDR2 as SNEGSKA (reference sequence). CDR3 protein: CSARIGTDTQYF. As DNA, the CDR3 is TGCAGTGCTAGGATCGGAACAGATACGCAGTATTTT.

The V call is TRBV7-9, the J call TRBJ2-7; D uncertain. Germline lookup yields CDR1 SEHNR and CDR2 FQNEAQ (reference sequence). The CDR3 is made up of 11 amino acids. V was clipped by 0 bases and J by 7 bases, with 4 bases between them. CDR3 DNA sequence: TGTGCCAGCAGCTTAGCGGGTGAGCAGTACTTC. The encoded protein is CASSLAGEQYF.